This T cell receptor beta chain was recovered during a study of T cell changes during pregnancy in multiple sclerosis. Measured with immunoSEQ multiplex PCR; TCRdb has only the in-frame clones, and not every one. In the table there are about 40,000 clones, roughly nine tenths of which are singletons. Germline V gene lookup returns CDR1 SGHKS and CDR2 YYEKEE (reference sequence). Trimming stripped 0 bases from V and 1 base from J, with 4 bases between. The CDR3 extends over 13 amino acids. The receptor comes from a female donor with multiple sclerosis, enrolled in a pregnancy study. V is TRBV5-5 and J is TRBJ1-1; D not certain. The specimen comprised CD4+ T cells from peripheral blood mononuclear cells, sampled after pregnancy. For the CDR3, the DNA is TGTGCCAGCAGCTTGGCCCAGAACACTGAAGCTTTCTTT. It translates to CASSLAQNTEAFF.